This paragraph covers one T cell receptor (beta chain) sequence. As yet, its antigen is unknown. This record comes from a study of T cells after yellow fever vaccination. Study-level results: Compared with primary, the secondary response was weaker and peaked at day 5, not 15. Contamination of FACS-sorted repertoires by abundant clonotypes from the bulk population could occur. Overall, a small share of clonotypes was seen in both CD4 and CD8 compartments.

V lost 9 bases, J lost 4 bases, and 12 bases stayed unmatched. The CDR3 covers 16 residues. CDR1 and CDR2 (germline): ENHRY, SYGVKD. TCRdb reprocessed the 5' RACE reads via MiXCR and lists one record per CDR3 protein. The sample has a few hundred thousand distinct CDR3 sequences, roughly 12% seen once; the top ten hold roughly a sixth. The receptor comes from a man between 18 and 29 years old who received the YFV17D yellow fever vaccine. The starting material was PBMCs, obtained on the day of the first yellow fever vaccination. V is TRBV10-3 and J is TRBJ1-2; the match to TRBD1 covers 12 bases. This CDR3 is CAIDGTGGDQIYGYTF. In DNA form, the CDR3 reads TGTGCCATAGACGGGACAGGGGGCGACCAAATCTATGGCTACACCTTC.